The rows below give T cell receptor beta chains drawn from one sample of a study of identical twins. TCRdb recomputed calls from the 5' RACE reads with MiXCR, one row per CDR3 protein. The sample gives 500,000 or so distinct CDR3 sequences, 22% of which show up once; under 0.95% is in the top ten. These data were also filed under a second study, of T cells expressing NK-cell markers.

The sequencing sample was made of CD4+ T cells sorted from blood. The receptors derive from a woman under 30 in good health. Each CDR3 is given with its conserved first and last residue. Fields, in order: clone size, D gene, J gene, V gene, CDR3 DNA, CDR3 protein. D genes are given only for firm matches. The size entry is marked missing in some rows and otherwise reads once, few, many or a size class.

. | . | TRBJ2-1 | TRBV20-1 | TGCAGTGCGAGCGCCCTAGCTCTCAATGAGCAGTTCTTC | CSASALALNEQFF
. | . | TRBJ2-3 | TRBV30 | TGTGCCTGGACTGGCGCGACGAACACAGATACGCAGTATTTT | CAWTGATNTDTQYF
few | . | TRBJ2-1 | TRBV7-2 | TGTGCCAGCAGTCCAACTAGCTCCACCTACAATGAGCAGTTCTTC | CASSPTSSTYNEQFF
few | . | TRBJ2-1 | TRBV5-1 | TGCGCCAGCAGTTCGACAGGCGGAAGCTATGAGCAGTTCTTC | CASSSTGGSYEQFF
. | TRBD2 | TRBJ2-1 | TRBV24-1 | TGTGCCACCAGTGATCCCGGACTAGCGGGGGGTCAGTTCTTC | CATSDPGLAGGQFF
few | . | TRBJ2-7 | TRBV7-9 | TGTGCCAGCAGCTTGCGCAGGGTAGGGTCCTACGAGCAGTACTTC | CASSLRRVGSYEQYF
few | . | TRBJ2-3 | TRBV20-1 | TGCAGTGCTAGAGCCGGGGGCGTCCGGGATACGCAGTATTTT | CSARAGGVRDTQYF
few | TRBD2 | TRBJ2-5 | TRBV12-3/TRBV12-4 | TGTGCCAGCACCGCCCGGACTAGCGGGAGGGCCAGAGAGACCCAGTACTTC | CASTARTSGRARETQYF
. | . | TRBJ2-3 | TRBV7-9 | TGTGCCAGCACCCTCTCGTGGGGGTCCGGCACAGATACGCAGTATTTT | CASTLSWGSGTDTQYF
. | . | TRBJ1-4 | TRBV6-1 | TGTGCCAGCAGGGAGGGACATTGGGAAAAACTGTTTTTT | CASREGHWEKLFF
. | . | TRBJ2-5 | TRBV6-5 | TGTGCCAGCAGTTACTCCTGGGAGGTCGAGACCCAGTACTTC | CASSYSWEVETQYF
. | . | TRBJ1-4 | TRBV9 | TGTGCCAGCAGCGTAGACAGTTCCCATGAAAAACTGTTTTTT | CASSVDSSHEKLFF
few | . | TRBJ1-2 | TRBV20-1 | TGCAGTGTCCAACAGCGGTATGGCTACACCTTC | CSVQQRYGYTF
few | . | TRBJ2-1 | TRBV20-1 | TGCAGTGCCCCGAGGGGGGGCCCCTCCTACAATGAGGGGTTCTTC | CSAPRGGPSYNEGFF
. | TRBD1 | TRBJ2-7 | TRBV20-1 | TGCAGTGCCCCCACCTCGGACAGGGGAAAGGACGAGCAGTACTTC | CSAPTSDRGKDEQYF